This entry is about one T cell receptor (beta chain). Nashville, Tennessee was home to all donors, each a Caucasian adult. CDR3 length: 16 residues. Germline CDR1 reads SGHDN; CDR2 reads FVKESK. V shed 1 base, J shed 8 bases, and the junction held 9 bases outside the gene matches. The data originate from a study of shared clonotypes between healthy human individuals. TCRdb keeps only in-frame clones here, not all; method: immunoSEQ multiplex PCR. In the table there are about 1,500,000 clones, about 96% of which are singletons. What was sequenced was naive CD4+ T cells sorted from blood. Subset here: CD45RA+ positively selected. The clonotype was recovered from a man aged 25 to 40 in good health. V is TRBV14 and J is TRBJ2-1; 9 nucleotides agree with TRBD2. CDR3 in DNA: TGTGCCAGCAGCCAAGTACTTGCGGGAGGGCTAGATGAGCAGTTCTTC. Protein sequence: CASSQVLAGGLDEQFF.